What follows are 25 T cell receptor beta chains derived from one specimen sequenced in a study of blood T cell repertoires in COVID-19. The repertoire was sequenced with immunoSEQ multiplex PCR; TCRdb's copy has only in-frame clones and lacks some. In the table there are a few hundred thousand clones, 85% of which are singletons. Sequencing input: PBMCs or T cells enriched from blood (not recorded which). These receptors originate from a woman aged 45 to 65 who had recovered from COVID-19.

V is TRBV5-4 and J is TRBJ1-2, with a weak D call TRBD1 (6 bases). This CDR3 spans 14 amino acids. The germline CDR1 and CDR2 sequences are SGHNT and YYREEE (reference sequence). V lost 3 bases and J 5 bases, leaving 14 bases between the germline ends. CDR3 residues: CASSSVTGFYGYTF. In DNA form, the CDR3 reads TGTGCCAGCAGCTCGGTTACAGGGTTTTATGGCTACACCTTC.

The DNA for the CDR3 is TGCGCCAGCAGAGTAGCGGGAGGAGCCGGTGAGCAGTTCTTC. Its protein product is CASRVAGGAGEQFF. The chain joins TRBV10-2 to TRBJ2-1; 10 positions agree with TRBD2. J lost 9 bases, V lost 6 bases, and 8 bases had no gene match. Per the germline V gene, CDR1 is WSHSY and CDR2 is SAAADI. CDR3 size: 14 residues.

This clone was observed once. V gene TRBV28 combines with J gene TRBJ2-3; D gene unclear. Germline V CDR1 and CDR2: MDHEN, SYDVKM. The V end lost 5 bases, the J end lost 3 bases, and 15 bases lay between the germline ends. The CDR3 length is 15 residues. CDR3 nucleotide sequence: TGTGCCAGCAGTCTTGACTTAACTCGGACAGATACGCAGTATTTT. Its translation: CASSLDLTRTDTQYF.

The chain employs TRBV7-9 and TRBJ1-2; 9 bases agree with TRBD1. The V gene's germline CDR1 is SEHNR and CDR2 FQNEAQ (reference sequence). V shed 2 bases and J 1 base; nucleotides not matched to a gene: 14. The length of the CDR3 is 19 residues. Here the CDR3 reads CASSLLPGTGMLGNYGYTF. CDR3 coding DNA: TGTGCCAGCAGCTTATTACCCGGGACAGGGATGCTCGGTAACTATGGCTACACCTTC.

This clone has a single count. J is TRBJ1-1 and V is TRBV13; 9 bases align to TRBD1. Trimming at V came to 5 bases and at J to 1 base, leaving 5 bases not matched to a gene. CDR1 is PRHDT, CDR2 FYEKMQ, per germline (reference sequence). This CDR3 has 15 residues. CDR3 sequence (DNA): TGTGCCAGCAGCACCACAGGGGGCCCGAACACTGAAGCTTTCTTT. Protein sequence: CASSTTGGPNTEAFF.

The chain has TRBV28 and TRBJ1-5; D is undetermined. The CDR3 spans 15 residues. The germline V gene has CDR1 MDHEN and CDR2 SYDVKM. V was clipped by 6 bases and J by 0 bases, with 12 bases between them. CDR3 coding DNA: TGTGCCAGCAGAATCGGGTTCACTAGCAATCAGCCCCAGCATTTT. Translating gives CASRIGFTSNQPQHF. Variable domain in full (rest from reference TRBV28 and TRBJ1-5): DVKVTQSSRYLVKRTGEKVFLECVQDMDHENMFWYRQDPGLGLRLIYFSYDVKMKEKGDIPEGYSVSREKKERFSLILESASTNQTSMYLCASRIGFTSNQPQHFGDGTRLSIL.

This chain joins TRBV4-1 and TRBJ1-3, with D possibly TRBD1 on 5 matching bases. Germline V CDR1 and CDR2: MGHRA, YSYEKL. The V end lost 0 bases, the J end lost 0 bases, and 9 bases lay between the germline ends. CDR3 length equals 16 residues. CDR3 sequence (DNA): TGCGCCAGCAGCCAAGATGGGGGGATCTCTGGAAACACCATATATTTT. Its protein product is CASSQDGGISGNTIYF.

This clone occurred once. The chain has TRBV7-8 and TRBJ2-7, with D unclear. V gave up 2 bases and J gave up 2 bases, with 13 bases separating them. This CDR3 spans 15 amino acids. The germline V gene encodes CDR1 SGHVS and CDR2 FQNEAQ. CDR3 amino acids: CASSLSRRVTYEQYF. The CDR3 DNA follows: TGTGCCAGCAGCTTAAGTCGCCGGGTAACCTACGAGCAGTACTTC.

The J gene is TRBJ2-7, the V gene TRBV3-1 (or the pseudogene TRBV3-2); TRBD2 aligns across 12 bases. The CDR3 is made up of 15 amino acids. The V gene's germline CDR1 is LGHDT and CDR2 YNNKEL (reference sequence). The ends lost 1 base at V and 5 bases at J; junction bases unmatched: 3. For the CDR3, the DNA is TGTGCCAGCAGCCAAGGACTAGCGGGAGTTAACGAGCAGTACTTC. This translates into CASSQGLAGVNEQYF.

This sequence joins TRBV19 and TRBJ1-4; TRBD1 agrees at 9 bases. CDR1 LNHDA and CDR2 SQIVND come from the germline V gene (reference sequence). J gave up 3 bases and V 7 bases, and 6 bases lay outside the gene matches. CDR3 length equals 15 residues. The CDR3 DNA follows: TGTGCCAGTATCGCTACAGGGGGCCCTAATGAAAAACTGTTTTTT. This encodes CASIATGGPNEKLFF.

The table lists this clone with a few counts. The chain uses TRBV5-1 and TRBJ2-5; TRBD1 agrees at 8 bases. The CDR3 is 16 amino acids. Per the germline V gene, CDR1 is SGHRS and CDR2 is YFSETQ. Germline trimming cut 3 bases from V and 2 bases from J; bases unmatched to any gene: 9. Here the CDR3 DNA reads TGCGCCAGCAGCTCGGGACGCGGACAGGGTCAAGAGACCCAGTACTTC. It codes for CASSSGRGQGQETQYF. The complete variable domain, with remaining parts taken from reference TRBV5-1 and TRBJ2-5, reads KAGVTQTPRYLIKTRGQQVTLSCSPISGHRSVSWYQQTPGQGLQFLFEYFSETQRNKGNFPGRFSGRQFSNSRSEMNVSTLELGDSALYLCASSSGRGQGQETQYFGPGTRLLVL.

This rearrangement joins TRBV4-2 to TRBJ1-2; D might be TRBD1 (6 bases). V was trimmed by 4 bases and J by 2 bases, leaving 14 bases between them. This CDR3 has 15 amino acids. Germline V CDR1 and CDR2: LGHNA, YNFKEQ. CDR3 protein: CASSPRQDVNYGYTF. The CDR3 region has the DNA TGTGCCAGCAGCCCGCGACAGGACGTCAACTATGGCTACACCTTC.

The chain couples TRBV7-3 to TRBJ2-3; 7 bases map to TRBD2. Germline CDR1 SGHTA, CDR2 FQGTGA. The trim removed 5 bases at V and 2 bases at J, leaving 4 bases unmatched. The CDR3 length is 14 residues. CDR3 protein: CASSAGLTTDTQYF. DNA for the CDR3: TGTGCCAGCAGCGCGGGACTAACCACAGATACGCAGTATTTT.

This chain uses TRBV5-6 with TRBJ2-5; D may be TRBD1 (6 bases). Trimming stripped 3 bases from V and 5 bases from J, with 20 bases between. The CDR3 spans 16 residues. Germline-derived CDR1 and CDR2 are SGHDT and YYEEEE. The CDR3 loop is CASSSQAVGAWETQYF. The CDR3 nucleotides read TGTGCCAGCAGCTCCCAAGCGGTGGGGGCCTGGGAGACCCAGTACTTC. The variable domain in full, with the rest retrieved from reference TRBV5-6 and TRBJ2-5, is DAGVTQSPTHLIKTRGQQVTLRCSPKSGHDTVSWYQQALGQGPQFIFQYYEEEERQRGNFPDRFSGHQFPNYSSELNVNALLLGDSALYLCASSSQAVGAWETQYFGPGTRLLVL.

There are a few counts of this clone. The genes are TRBV2 and TRBJ2-6; D perhaps matches TRBD2 (6 bases). Trimming shortened V by 3 bases and J by 13 bases, and 13 bases separated the two germline ends. Germline values: CDR1 SNHLY, CDR2 FYNNEI. The CDR3 covers 13 residues. The CDR3 protein is CASSDFGGRVLTF. The CDR3 nucleotides are TGTGCCAGCAGTGATTTCGGGGGACGAGTCCTGACTTTC.

Only one count was recorded for this clone. This chain connects TRBV19 to TRBJ2-4; 8 nucleotides align to TRBD1. CDR3 size: 14 residues. CDR1 LNHDA and CDR2 SQIVND come from the germline V gene (reference sequence). Trimming cost V 3 bases and J 5 bases; bases outside gene matches: 3. This CDR3 is CASSIPGGQNIQYF. The CDR3 coding sequence is TGTGCCAGTAGTATCCCAGGGGGCCAAAACATTCAGTACTTC.

In this sample, this clone turned up once. This chain connects TRBV3-1 (or the pseudogene TRBV3-2) to TRBJ2-7; D not resolved. CDR3 length equals 15 residues. V was cut by 5 bases and J by 0 bases, with 14 bases left in between. CDR1 LGHDT and CDR2 YNNKEL come from the germline V gene (reference sequence). The CDR3 DNA reads as TGTGCCAGCAGCGACGCGGCGGTGAGCTCCTACGAGCAGTACTTC. Protein sequence: CASSDAAVSSYEQYF.

The chain combines TRBV6-5 with TRBJ2-2; TRBD2 matches at 13 bases. The CDR3 length is 15 residues. From germline, CDR1 is MNHEY and CDR2 SVGAGI. V lost 7 bases and J lost 5; bases outside the gene matches: 4. The chain's CDR3 is CASKRTSGSTGELFF. Written as DNA, the CDR3 is TGTGCCAGCAAGAGGACTAGCGGGAGTACCGGGGAGCTGTTTTTT.

This chain uses TRBV7-3 with TRBJ1-1, with D unresolved. The CDR3 totals 13 residues. From germline, CDR1 is SGHTA and CDR2 FQGTGA. V was pared by 5 bases and J by 1 base, with 8 bases between. CDR3 nucleotides: TGTGCCAGCAGCCCTAGGAGGAACACTGAAGCTTTCTTT. It specifies CASSPRRNTEAFF. The entire variable domain, with the rest obtained from reference TRBV7-3 and TRBJ1-1, is as follows: GAGVSQTPSNKVTEKGKYVELRCDPISGHTALYWYRQSLGQGPEFLIYFQGTGAADDSGLPNDRFFAVRPEGSVSTLKIQRTERGDSAVYLCASSPRRNTEAFFGQGTRLTVV.

The gene calls are TRBV7-3 and TRBJ2-5; 7 bases line up with TRBD1. Germline-derived CDR1 and CDR2 are SGHTA and FQGTGA. This CDR3 contains 14 residues. V lost 2 bases, J lost 5 bases, and 5 bases stayed unmatched. The CDR3 sequence is CASSLAGQVETQYF. CDR3 sequence (DNA): TGTGCCAGCAGCTTAGCCGGACAGGTGGAGACCCAGTACTTC.

The chain links TRBV6-5 to TRBJ2-3, with TRBD2 matching 8 bases. The CDR3 extends over 15 amino acids. Germline V gene sequence: CDR1 MNHEY, CDR2 SVGAGI. Germline trimming cut 0 bases from V and 3 bases from J; bases unmatched to any gene: 2. The CDR3 DNA follows: TGTGCCAGCAGTTACTCGGGACTAGGGACAGATACGCAGTATTTT. Residues: CASSYSGLGTDTQYF.

J is TRBJ1-4 and V is TRBV19, with 8 bases identical to TRBD1. The CDR3 has 16 amino acids. Germline assignment: CDR1 LNHDA and CDR2 SQIVND (reference sequence). With 7 bases clipped from V and 0 bases from J, the junction kept 7 bases outside the gene matches. The CDR3 DNA is TGTGCCAGTAAGGGACAGGCAGTAGCAACTAATGAAAAACTGTTTTTT. It translates to CASKGQAVATNEKLFF.

This clone has just a few counts. V gene TRBV11-2 combines with J gene TRBJ1-3, with D hard to call. Trimming removed 5 bases from V and 0 bases from J, with 14 bases in between. Germline CDR1 reads SGHAT; CDR2 reads FQNNGV. This CDR3 region has 16 residues. The CDR3 here is CASSHPGISSGNTIYF. The CDR3 nucleotides read TGTGCCAGCAGCCACCCGGGAATTAGCTCTGGAAACACCATATATTTT.

As DNA, the CDR3 is TGTGCCAGCAGTACGGGGATAAGCAATCAGCCCCAGCATTTT. Protein: CASSTGISNQPQHF. V and J are TRBV6-5 and TRBJ1-5; no reliable D call. The ends were cut back, 5 bases at V and 1 base at J, with 9 bases in the middle. This CDR3 spans 14 amino acids. In germline, CDR1 is MNHEY, CDR2 SVGAGI.

The chain has TRBV10-3 and TRBJ1-4, with 7 bases that match TRBD1. This CDR3 spans 15 amino acids. Germline V gene data show CDR1 as ENHRY and CDR2 as SYGVKD. J was trimmed by 4 bases and V by 3 bases; bases with no gene match: 5. The CDR3 loop is CAISEGGGGNEKLFF. In DNA form, the CDR3 reads TGTGCCATCAGTGAAGGGGGCGGAGGTAATGAAAAACTGTTTTTT.